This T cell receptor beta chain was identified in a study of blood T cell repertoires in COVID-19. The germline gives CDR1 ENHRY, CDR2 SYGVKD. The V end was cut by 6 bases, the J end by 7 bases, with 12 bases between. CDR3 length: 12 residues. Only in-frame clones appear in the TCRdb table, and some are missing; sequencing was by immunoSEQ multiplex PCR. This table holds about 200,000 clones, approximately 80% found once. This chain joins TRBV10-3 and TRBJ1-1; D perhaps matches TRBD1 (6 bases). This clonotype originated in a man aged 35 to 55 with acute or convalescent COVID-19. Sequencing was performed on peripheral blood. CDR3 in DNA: TGTGCCATCAGGGGACAATCAATTGAAGCTTTCTTT. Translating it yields CAIRGQSIEAFF.